The source of this T cell receptor (beta chain) is a study of Ad26.COV2.S vaccination and SARS-CoV-2 variants. Background on the study: The study gave Ad26.COV2.S intramuscularly, once or twice 56 days apart.

TCRdb keeps only in-frame clones here, not all; method: immunoSEQ multiplex PCR. The table has about 430,000 clones, 90% seen once. The study, taken as a whole, reports: Reportedly, after vaccination the spike-specific CD8+ and CD4+ T cell responses displayed substantial breadth. People who got the vaccine had more spike-specific TCR breadth than people who got placebo.

The germline gives CDR1 LGHNA, CDR2 YSLEER. The V gene lost 0 bases and the J gene lost 6 bases, with 12 bases spanning the gap. The CDR3 loop spans 14 amino acids. In the case of this clone: Its antigen is not identified.

Indicated treatment: 15 to 20 received Ad26.COV2.S at low or high dose, single or two shots; 5 received placebo; per-sample allocation not given. Collection of the samples took place on day 63 after the first injection of vaccine or placebo. Material: peripheral blood, obtained in a trial of Ad26.COV2.S vaccine versus placebo. This clonotype was sampled from a person aged 18 to 59 who received the Ad26.COV2.S COVID-19 vaccine or a placebo. The chain recombines TRBV4-3 with TRBJ2-7; D may correspond to TRBD1 or TRBD2 (5 bases each). For the CDR3, the DNA is TGCGCCAGCAGCCAAGATGGGGGAGTGCGCGAGCAGTACTTC. It encodes CASSQDGGVREQYF.